These 2 T cell receptor beta chains share one sample of origin, sequenced in a study of T cells in localized non-small cell lung cancer. Data came from immunoSEQ multiplex PCR; TCRdb stores just in-frame clones and leaves some out. Of 1,100 or so clones in the sample, about a quarter were seen once. This specimen was normal lung tissue next to the tumor, taken before any cancer treatment. The receptor source for this set is a man aged 40 to 70 with stage I lung adenocarcinoma.

This clone is labeled as medium-sized. V gene TRBV11-3 combines with J gene TRBJ2-7; no reliable D call. V lost 5 bases and J 3 bases, leaving 14 bases between the germline ends. This CDR3 is 14 amino acids long. Germline CDR1 and CDR2: SGHNT and YENEEA. CDR3 coding DNA: TGTGCCAGCAGCCCCTTAGGGTCAGGCTACGAGCAGTACTTC. This encodes CASSPLGSGYEQYF.

Only a few counts were recorded for this clone. The chain employs TRBV15 and TRBJ1-1, with D possibly being TRBD1 (5 bases). This CDR3 contains 14 residues. V shed 4 bases and J shed 7 bases, with 16 bases lying between them. Germline loops: CDR1 LNHNV, CDR2 YYDKDF (reference sequence). The CDR3 DNA reads as TGTGCCACCAGCAAGTCGGGGGTTCTGCTTGAAGCTTTCTTT. This sequence encodes CATSKSGVLLEAFF.